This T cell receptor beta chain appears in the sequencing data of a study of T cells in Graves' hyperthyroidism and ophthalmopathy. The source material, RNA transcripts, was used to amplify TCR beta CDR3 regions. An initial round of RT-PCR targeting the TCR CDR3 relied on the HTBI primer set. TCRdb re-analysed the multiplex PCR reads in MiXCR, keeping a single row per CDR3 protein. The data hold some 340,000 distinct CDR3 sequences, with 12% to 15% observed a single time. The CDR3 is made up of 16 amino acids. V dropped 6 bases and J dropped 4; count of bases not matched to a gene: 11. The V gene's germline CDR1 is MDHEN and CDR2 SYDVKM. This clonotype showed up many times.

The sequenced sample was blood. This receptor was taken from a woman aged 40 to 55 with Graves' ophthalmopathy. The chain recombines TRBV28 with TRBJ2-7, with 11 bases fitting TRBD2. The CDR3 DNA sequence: TGTGCCAGCAGCTATTTAGCGGGAGGGCCAGCGTACGAGCAGTACTTC. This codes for CASSYLAGGPAYEQYF.